This TCR beta chain comes out of a study of cytomegalovirus exposure and HLA in healthy donors. Broader study findings: There were three CMV-associated chains whose specificity for CMV antigens was confirmed in vitro. Later examination showed HLA-associated TCR beta chains had greater clonal expansion than equally common others. Some TCR beta chains (about 180 of them) were listed as cytomegalovirus-associated. Further analysis was carried out later, and it showed several of the most significant clusters appearing linked to common viral pathogens.

With respect to this clone: Its antigen is still unknown.

PCR used 60 Vbeta primers and 13 Jbeta primers. TCRdb's copy holds only in-frame clones and misses some; the assay was immunoSEQ multiplex PCR. The sample contains around 130,000 clones, approximately 85% of which appear only once. The CDR3 has 14 amino acids. Deletions cut 7 bases from V and 11 bases from J, with 20 bases between. Germline lookup yields CDR1 MNHNY and CDR2 SVGAGI (reference sequence). This clonotype was obtained from a young woman in good health and CMV-seropositive. The chain is built from TRBV6-6 and TRBJ1-4, with D unclear. Sequenced input: PBMCs. CDR3 sequence: CASNGDGHPEKLFF. The CDR3 bases are TGTGCCAGCAACGGCGACGGTCATCCGGAGAAACTGTTTTTT.